This T cell receptor (beta chain) was recorded in a study of T cell repertoires in cytomegalovirus infection. About the research overall: CMV infection plus the matching HLA type was flagged by public TCR beta signatures. General observations from the study: Identification of carriers of CMV plus the relevant HLA was achieved through cumulative public TCR beta family frequency. In two of eight donors, the top clonotype was HLA-C-restricted CMV-specific.

The CDR3 extends over 14 amino acids. Germline-derived CDR1 and CDR2 are LNHDA and SQIVND (reference sequence). Trimming removed 7 bases from V and 2 bases from J, with 14 bases in between. To note about this clonotype: Its antigen is currently unknown.

TCRdb analysed the reads with MiXCR anew, one entry per CDR3 protein. The sample holds just over 300,000 distinct CDR3 sequences, under 20% seen once. This clonotype originated in a human donor in good health (CMV status not recorded). Some clones in this sample may be carry-over from other donors' samples. The sequenced material came from PBMCs. The gene calls are TRBV19 and TRBJ1-1; D may be TRBD1 (6 bases). As DNA, the CDR3 is TGTGCCAGTAACGCGGACAGCTACAACACTGAAGCTTTCTTT. It is translated as CASNADSYNTEAFF. Drawing the rest from reference TRBV19 and TRBJ1-1, the complete variable domain is DGGITQSPKYLFRKEGQNVTLSCEQNLNHDAMYWYRQDPGQGLRLIYYSQIVNDFQKGDIAEGYSVSREKKESFPLTVTSAQKNPTAFYLCASNADSYNTEAFFGQGTRLTVV.